The rows below give T cell receptor beta chains drawn from one sample of a study of blood T cells in healthy people across ages. TCRdb reprocessed the 5' RACE reads via MiXCR and lists one record per CDR3 protein. In the table there are 800,000 to 950,000 distinct CDR3 sequences, roughly 28% of which are singletons. The data were also submitted as part of a second study, on T cells of mothers and their children.

Sample: blood. These receptors were collected from a woman aged 40 to 50 in good health. Both conserved end residues are trimmed from each CDR3. Each record gives: D gene, V gene, J gene, CDR3 protein. The D gene is left open where the match is weak.

d_gene: -; v_gene: TRBV24-1; j_gene: TRBJ2-1; CDR3aa: ATSDLTGNSYNEQF
d_gene: -; v_gene: TRBV15; j_gene: TRBJ2-5; CDR3aa: ATSRDPYRLGERETQY
d_gene: -; v_gene: TRBV28; j_gene: TRBJ2-1; CDR3aa: ASSPDNNEQF
d_gene: -; v_gene: TRBV28; j_gene: TRBJ2-1; CDR3aa: ASSLSLTRTYDGNEQF
d_gene: TRBD2; v_gene: TRBV6-5; j_gene: TRBJ2-7; CDR3aa: ASSYSGLAGSSYEQY
d_gene: -; v_gene: TRBV21-1; j_gene: TRBJ2-5; CDR3aa: ASSIRDRGKQETQY
d_gene: -; v_gene: TRBV5-1; j_gene: TRBJ1-6; CDR3aa: ASSLEQGRNSPLH
d_gene: TRBD1; v_gene: TRBV10-3; j_gene: TRBJ1-1; CDR3aa: AISLDRGNTEAF
d_gene: -; v_gene: TRBV7-2; j_gene: TRBJ1-6; CDR3aa: ASSPRSYNSPLH
d_gene: -; v_gene: TRBV2; j_gene: TRBJ2-3; CDR3aa: ASSQDLVTDTQY
d_gene: -; v_gene: TRBV7-8; j_gene: TRBJ1-2; CDR3aa: ASSLASQGLPDGYT
d_gene: -; v_gene: TRBV9; j_gene: TRBJ2-7; CDR3aa: ASSRGPRVETYEQY
d_gene: -; v_gene: TRBV7-2; j_gene: TRBJ2-3; CDR3aa: ASSLTTGLSDTQY
d_gene: -; v_gene: TRBV28; j_gene: TRBJ1-2; CDR3aa: ASTPGGARYGYT
d_gene: -; v_gene: TRBV20-1; j_gene: TRBJ1-2; CDR3aa: SARALQGEGYT
d_gene: -; v_gene: TRBV28; j_gene: TRBJ2-3; CDR3aa: ASRQEGSTDTQY
d_gene: TRBD1; v_gene: TRBV6-5; j_gene: TRBJ1-5; CDR3aa: ASSPGTGNHPQH
d_gene: -; v_gene: TRBV7-9; j_gene: TRBJ2-7; CDR3aa: ASSLEGGLQY
d_gene: -; v_gene: TRBV5-1; j_gene: TRBJ2-1; CDR3aa: ASSLTGPSGNEQF
d_gene: -; v_gene: TRBV20-1; j_gene: TRBJ1-2; CDR3aa: SARDYRELTTANYGYT
d_gene: TRBD1; v_gene: TRBV2; j_gene: TRBJ2-1; CDR3aa: ASSAGTGIEQF
d_gene: -; v_gene: TRBV7-9; j_gene: TRBJ1-5; CDR3aa: VSSSSDMEHNQPQH
d_gene: -; v_gene: TRBV12-3/TRBV12-4; j_gene: -; CDR3aa: ASSRGAGSGETQY
d_gene: TRBD1; v_gene: TRBV28; j_gene: TRBJ2-5; CDR3aa: ASSRNRGRETQY
d_gene: TRBD2; v_gene: TRBV12-3/TRBV12-4; j_gene: TRBJ2-3; CDR3aa: ASSLSSGGTPSTDTQY
d_gene: TRBD1; v_gene: TRBV7-2; j_gene: TRBJ2-5; CDR3aa: ASSLDPGTARETQY